These 5 T cell receptor beta chains share one sample of origin, sequenced in a study of blood T cell repertoires in COVID-19. This table comes from immunoSEQ multiplex PCR, and its TCRdb copy is limited to in-frame clones, with some not included. The data contain about 33,000 clones, roughly 85% of them seen just once; the ten biggest clones take up around 7%. The sequencing input was peripheral blood. The receptors originated from a man between 60 and 75 years old with active COVID-19.

The rearrangement links TRBV3-1 (or the pseudogene TRBV3-2) to TRBJ1-5; D is ambiguous. The CDR3 extends over 15 amino acids. The germline V gene encodes CDR1 LGHDT and CDR2 YNNKEL (reference sequence). Trimming took off 0 bases at V and 2 bases at J, with 8 bases between the two ends. In DNA form, the CDR3 reads TGTGCCAGCAGCCAAGATCTGGGCGGCAATCAGCCCCAGCATTTT. Amino acids: CASSQDLGGNQPQHF.

This clone was detected only a few times. The chain has TRBV11-3 and TRBJ2-1; tentatively, D is TRBD2 (6 bases). This CDR3 contains 14 residues. Germline V gives CDR1 SGHNT, CDR2 YENEEA. The V end was cut by 4 bases, the J end by 7 bases, with 14 bases between. The CDR3 DNA reads TGTGCCAGCAGCTACGGGGGAGTTAATAATGAGCAGTTCTTC. As protein: CASSYGGVNNEQFF.

This clone has just a few counts. This chain connects TRBV10-3 to TRBJ1-2; TRBD1 matches 7 bases. This CDR3 spans 13 amino acids. Germline-derived CDR1 and CDR2 are ENHRY and SYGVKD. Trimming removed 9 bases from V and 5 bases from J; junction bases left unmatched: 9. The CDR3 region has the DNA TGTGCCATGACAGGGATTGAGGGGTATGGCTACACCTTC. Translating gives CAMTGIEGYGYTF.

The chain has TRBV7-9 and TRBJ1-4; D unresolved. Germline V gene lookup returns CDR1 SEHNR and CDR2 FQNEAQ (reference sequence). This CDR3 contains 14 residues. V lost 2 bases and J 5 bases, leaving 9 bases between the germline ends. CDR3 sequence: CASSLSRLNEKLFF. In DNA form, the CDR3 reads TGTGCCAGCAGCTTATCCAGATTAAATGAAAAACTGTTTTTT.

This clone was counted a single time. V is TRBV19 and J is TRBJ2-6; the D is unclear. Germline CDR1 LNHDA, CDR2 SQIVND (reference sequence). This CDR3 is 14 amino acids long. V was pared by 9 bases and J by 0 bases, with 9 bases between. The CDR3 spells CASFSYSGANVLTF. The CDR3 DNA reads as TGTGCCAGCTTCTCGTACTCTGGGGCCAACGTCCTGACTTTC.